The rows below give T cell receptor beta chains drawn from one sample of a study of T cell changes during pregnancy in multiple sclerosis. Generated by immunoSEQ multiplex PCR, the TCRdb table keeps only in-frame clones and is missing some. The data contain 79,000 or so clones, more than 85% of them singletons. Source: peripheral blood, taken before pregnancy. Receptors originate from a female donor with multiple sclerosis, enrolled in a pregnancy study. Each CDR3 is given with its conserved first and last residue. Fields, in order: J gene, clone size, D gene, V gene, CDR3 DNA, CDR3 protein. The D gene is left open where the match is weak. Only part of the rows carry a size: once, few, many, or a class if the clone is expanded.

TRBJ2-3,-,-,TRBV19,TGTGCCAGTAGTCTCGTCTGGGGAGCTAGCACAGATACGCAGTATTTT,CASSLVWGASTDTQYF
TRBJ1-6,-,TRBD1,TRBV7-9,TGTGCCAGCAGCTTGGGGACAGGGGGAGATTCACCCCTCCACTTT,CASSLGTGGDSPLHF
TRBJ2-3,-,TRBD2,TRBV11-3,TGTGCCAGCAGCTGGGGACTAGCGGGGGATGCCACAGATACGCAGTATTTT,CASSWGLAGDATDTQYF
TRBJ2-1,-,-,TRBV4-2,TGTGCCAGCAGCCAAGAAAAGGAGCGAAAGTTCTTC,CASSQEKERKFF
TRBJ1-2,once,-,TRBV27,TGTGCCAGCAGTACTAACCCCGGGGGCTACACCTTC,CASSTNPGGYTF
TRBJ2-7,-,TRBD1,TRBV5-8,TGTGCCAGCAAGGGGGCGGTCTCCTACGAGCAGTACTTC,CASKGAVSYEQYF
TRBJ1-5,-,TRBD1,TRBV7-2,TGTGCCAGCAGCTTCACAGGGGACAATCAGCCCCAGCATTTT,CASSFTGDNQPQHF
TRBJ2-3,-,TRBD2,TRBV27,TGTGCCAGCAGTTTACTGACTAGCGGGGGAACGGGGGATACGCAGTATTTT,CASSLLTSGGTGDTQYF
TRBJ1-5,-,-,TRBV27,TGTGCCAGCAGTTCCCTCCCCCGGGGTCAGCCCCAGCATTTT,CASSSLPRGQPQHF
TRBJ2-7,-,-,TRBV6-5,TGTGCCAGCAGTTACGCGGGTTCAGGCAACGAGCAGTACTTC,CASSYAGSGNEQYF
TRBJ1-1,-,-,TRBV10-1,TGCGCCAGCAGTGAGTCGCCAGGGGACACTGAAGCTTTCTTT,CASSESPGDTEAFF
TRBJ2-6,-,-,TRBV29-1,TGCAGCGTCACAGGTCGTGGGGCCAACGTCCTGACTTTC,CSVTGRGANVLTF
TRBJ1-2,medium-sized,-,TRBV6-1,TGTGCCAGCAGTGAAGGGCCGGAGACCTATGGCTACACCTTC,CASSEGPETYGYTF
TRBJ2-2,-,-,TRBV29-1,TGCAGCGTTGAAGATGCCGGGATAGGGACCGGGGAGCTGTTTTTT,CSVEDAGIGTGELFF
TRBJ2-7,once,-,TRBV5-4,TGTGCCAGCAGCCCCGAAGGGTCGGGGAATTCCTACGAGCAGTACTTC,CASSPEGSGNSYEQYF
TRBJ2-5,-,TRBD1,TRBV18,TGTGCCAGCTCCCGGGACAGAGAAGAGACCCAGTACTTC,CASSRDREETQYF
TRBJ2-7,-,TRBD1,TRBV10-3,TGTGCCATCAGTGAAGGAGGGACAGGAGCCTACGAGCAGTACTTC,CAISEGGTGAYEQYF
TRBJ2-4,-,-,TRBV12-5,TGTGCTAGTGGCCGATACAGTGGGAACATTCAGTACTTC,CASGRYSGNIQYF
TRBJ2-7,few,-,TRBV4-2,TGTGCCAGCAGCCAAGGCCAGGGGATCACCTACGAGCAGTACTTC,CASSQGQGITYEQYF
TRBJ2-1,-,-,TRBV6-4,TGTGCCAGCAGTGACCAGGGGGGCTCCTACAATGAGCAGTTCTTC,CASSDQGGSYNEQFF
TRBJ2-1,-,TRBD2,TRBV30,TGTGCCTGGAGGCGGGAGATACACACCCAGCAGTTCTTC,CAWRREIHTQQFF
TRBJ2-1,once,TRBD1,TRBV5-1,TGCGCCAGCAGTTTCACGGGACAGGACAACAATGAGCAGTTCTTC,CASSFTGQDNNEQFF
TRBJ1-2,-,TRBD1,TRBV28,TGTGCCAGCAGTTTAGGACAGGGAAACTATGGCTACACCTTC,CASSLGQGNYGYTF
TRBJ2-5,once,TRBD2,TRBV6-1,TGTGCCAGCAGTGAGGCGGTAGCGGGAGGTATGCAGACCCAGTACTTC,CASSEAVAGGMQTQYF
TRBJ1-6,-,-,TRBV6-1,TGTGCCAGCAGTGACAGGGTAACGAATTCACCCCTCCACTTT,CASSDRVTNSPLHF
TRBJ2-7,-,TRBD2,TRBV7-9,TGTGCCAGCAGCAGAGGGACTAGCGGGGGGGTATCCTACGAGCAGTACTTC,CASSRGTSGGVSYEQYF
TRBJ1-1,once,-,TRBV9,TGTGCCAGCAGCGTAGCACACAGCTTGAACACTGAAGCTTTCTTT,CASSVAHSLNTEAFF
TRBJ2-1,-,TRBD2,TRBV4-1,TGCGCCAGCAGCCAAGGGGTCAGTGGACTAGCGGGAGGGGAGCAGTTCTTC,CASSQGVSGLAGGEQFF
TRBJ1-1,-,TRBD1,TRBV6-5,TGTGCCAGCAGTTACAGGCAGGGGGGAACTGAAGCTTTCTTT,CASSYRQGGTEAFF
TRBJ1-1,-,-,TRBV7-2,TGTGCCAGCGGGTCGACAGCCACCCTCCCGAACACTGAAGCTTTCTTT,CASGSTATLPNTEAFF
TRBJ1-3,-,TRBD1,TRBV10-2,TGCGCCAGCAGTCCCGGACAGGGGTACTCTGGAAACACCATATATTTT,CASSPGQGYSGNTIYF
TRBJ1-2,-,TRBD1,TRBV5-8,TGTGCCAGCAGCATTTGGACAGGGGAAGGCTACACCTTC,CASSIWTGEGYTF
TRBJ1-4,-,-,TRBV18,TGTGCCAGCTCACCAAGTGAGGCCCCAGACGAAAAACTGTTTTTT,CASSPSEAPDEKLFF
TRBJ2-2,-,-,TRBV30,TGTGCCTACCACAGTGGGGCTATCGCGAACACCGGGGAGCTGTTTTTT,CAYHSGAIANTGELFF
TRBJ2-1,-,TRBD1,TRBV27,TGTGCCAGCAGTTTATCTCCGGGACAGGGGCCTTACAATGAGCAGTTCTTC,CASSLSPGQGPYNEQFF
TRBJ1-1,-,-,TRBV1,TGCACCAGCATTAGGACAGGGGGCCATGAAGCTTTCTTT,CTSIRTGGHEAFF
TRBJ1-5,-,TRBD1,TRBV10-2,TGCGCCAGCACAGGACAGGGGGCGAGTCAGCCCCAGCATTTT,CASTGQGASQPQHF
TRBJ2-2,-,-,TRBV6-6,TGTGCCAGCAGCTTACCCCGGAGCGCGAACACCGGGGAGCTGTTTTTT,CASSLPRSANTGELFF
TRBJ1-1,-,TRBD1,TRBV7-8,TGTGCCAGCAGCTTTAGGAGGGGGCCTGGGAACACTGAAGCTTTCTTT,CASSFRRGPGNTEAFF
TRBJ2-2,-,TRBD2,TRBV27,TGTGCCAGCAAACCAGCGGGAGTTGGCACCGGGGAGCTGTTTTTT,CASKPAGVGTGELFF
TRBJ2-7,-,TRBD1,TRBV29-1,TGCAGCGCCATGACAGGGGGCAACGAGCAGTACTTC,CSAMTGGNEQYF
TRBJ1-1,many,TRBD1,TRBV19,TGTGCCAGTAGTATTCCCCCAGGGGGGGAAGCTTTCTTT,CASSIPPGGEAFF